Below, 29 T cell receptor beta chains from the same sample are listed, as sequenced in a study of control samples from healthy donors and cancer patients. Generated by immunoSEQ multiplex PCR, the TCRdb table keeps only in-frame clones and is missing some. In the table there are about 120,000 clones, approximately 90% of which are singletons. The sequencing input was blood. The receptor set was obtained from a man aged 25-40 years in good health.

This chain links TRBV11-2 with TRBJ2-1; maybe TRBD2 (7 bases). The ends were cut back, 5 bases at V and 5 bases at J, with 13 bases in the middle. CDR3 size: 14 residues. The germline gives CDR1 SGHAT, CDR2 FQNNGV. The CDR3 loop is CASSVQGGHNEQFF. The CDR3 region has the DNA TGTGCCAGCAGCGTACAGGGAGGGCACAATGAGCAGTTCTTC.

In regard to this clone: The same CDR3 is also encoded by other DNA sequences in this sample. The rearrangement joins TRBV5-4 to TRBJ2-5; weak D call: TRBD1 (6 bases). CDR3 length equals 13 residues. Germline CDR1 is SGHNT and CDR2 is YYREEE (reference sequence). The V end lost 1 base, the J end lost 5 bases, and 9 bases lay between the germline ends. The CDR3 nucleotides are TGTGCCAGCAGCTTGAAGGGGGAGGAGACCCAGTACTTC. This gives the protein CASSLKGEETQYF.

This clone was recorded once. This rearrangement joins TRBV7-3 to TRBJ2-2; maybe TRBD1 (5 bases). Per the germline V gene, CDR1 is SGHTA and CDR2 is FQGTGA. V was clipped by 2 bases and J by 7 bases, with 14 bases between them. The CDR3 consists of 15 residues. The CDR3 DNA follows: TGTGCCAGCAGCTTACTTCCACAGGCCGTCGGGGAGCTGTTTTTT. Encoded protein: CASSLLPQAVGELFF.

The rearrangement joins TRBV6-5 to TRBJ2-7; D is unclear. CDR3 size: 13 residues. Between the trimmed V and J ends, which lost 6 bases and 2 bases, there was a span of 11 bases. Germline V gene data show CDR1 as MNHEY and CDR2 as SVGAGI. CDR3 amino acids: CASRKDRAYEQYF. The CDR3, as DNA: TGTGCCAGCAGGAAAGACCGCGCCTACGAGCAGTACTTC.

CDR3 loop: CASSSGEGQENYGYTF. The CDR3 DNA follows: TGTGCCAGCAGCTCCGGAGAGGGACAGGAGAACTATGGCTACACCTTC. This rearrangement joins TRBV11-3 to TRBJ1-2, with 8 bases identical to TRBD1. V lost 4 bases and J lost 2; bases outside the gene matches: 9. Germline V CDR1 and CDR2: SGHNT, YENEEA. The CDR3 is 16 amino acids. Supplemented by reference TRBV11-3 and TRBJ1-2, the full variable domain reads EAGVVQSPRYKIIEKKQPVAFWCNPISGHNTLYWYLQNLGQGPELLIRYENEEAVDDSQLPKDRFSAERLKGVDSTLKIQPAELGDSAVYLCASSSGEGQENYGYTFGSGTRLTVV.

J is TRBJ1-1 and V is TRBV29-1; no definite D call. V shed 8 bases and J shed 2 bases, with 18 bases lying between them. CDR3 size: 14 residues. Per the germline V gene, CDR1 is SQVTM and CDR2 is ANQGSEA. CDR3 nucleotide sequence: TGCAGCCCCCACGGAGGGATTTCAAACACTGAAGCTTTCTTT. It is translated as CSPHGGISNTEAFF.

This chain connects TRBV25-1 to TRBJ2-7, with D perhaps matching TRBD2 (6 bases). Trimming stripped 4 bases from V and 4 bases from J, with 14 bases between. The germline V gene has CDR1 MGHDK and CDR2 SYGVNS. This CDR3 comprises 14 residues. The CDR3, as DNA: TGTGCCAGCAGTGCCCCCGGGACTGGATACGAGCAGTACTTC. This gives the protein CASSAPGTGYEQYF.

J is TRBJ1-2 and V is TRBV12-3 or TRBV12-4; TRBD1 might be the D (6 bases). The CDR3 covers 12 residues. V lost 6 bases and J 4 bases, leaving 9 bases between the germline ends. The CDR3 DNA reads TGTGCCAGCAGCGGACAGTTCTATGGCTACACCTTC. It codes for CASSGQFYGYTF.

The rearrangement uses TRBV5-1 and TRBJ1-2, with TRBD1 matching 7 bases. Per germline, CDR1 SGHRS and CDR2 YFSETQ. The CDR3 spans 18 residues. Trimming removed 2 bases from V and 0 bases from J; junction bases left unmatched: 13. This chain's CDR3 is CASSLRRDSERANYGYTF. As DNA, the CDR3 is TGCGCCAGCAGCTTACGAAGGGACAGCGAAAGAGCTAACTATGGCTACACCTTC.

The rearrangement joins TRBV7-2 to TRBJ1-1; D gene unclear. The CDR3 totals 16 residues. Germline assignment: CDR1 SGHTA and CDR2 FQGNSA. V dropped 0 bases and J dropped 2 bases, with 13 bases sitting between them. The DNA of the CDR3 is TGTGCCAGCAGCTTAGCGGGGTTCGAACGAAACACTGAAGCTTTCTTT. Amino acids: CASSLAGFERNTEAFF. The whole variable domain, remainder taken from reference TRBV7-2 and TRBJ1-1, is GAGVSQSPSNKVTEKGKDVELRCDPISGHTALYWYRQSLGQGLEFLIYFQGNSAPDKSGLPSDRFSAERTGGSVSTLTIQRTQQEDSAVYLCASSLAGFERNTEAFFGQGTRLTVV.

This chain joins TRBV28 and TRBJ2-7; tentatively, D is TRBD1 (5 bases). V was pared by 2 bases and J by 5 bases, with 10 bases between. Germline CDR1 and CDR2: MDHEN and SYDVKM. This CDR3 region has 13 residues. CDR3 amino acids: CASSLVQGHEQYF. In DNA, the CDR3 is TGTGCCAGCAGTTTAGTCCAGGGCCACGAGCAGTACTTC. Full variable domain (outside the CDR3, taken from reference TRBV28 and TRBJ2-7): DVKVTQSSRYLVKRTGEKVFLECVQDMDHENMFWYRQDPGLGLRLIYFSYDVKMKEKGDIPEGYSVSREKKERFSLILESASTNQTSMYLCASSLVQGHEQYFGPGTRLTVT.

The V gene is TRBV7-8, the J gene TRBJ1-2; D is ambiguous. V dropped 3 bases and J dropped 7 bases, with 15 bases sitting between them. CDR3 length: 14 residues. The V gene's germline CDR1 is SGHVS and CDR2 FQNEAQ. The CDR3 region has the DNA TGTGCCAGCAGCTTTGAGACGGCTTTTAGTGGCTACACCTTC. Translating gives CASSFETAFSGYTF.

The chain has TRBV5-1 and TRBJ2-5, with D maybe TRBD1 (6 bases). CDR3 length: 15 residues. V lost 0 bases, J lost 5 bases, and 14 bases lay in between. Germline V gives CDR1 SGHRS, CDR2 YFSETQ. The CDR3 coding sequence is TGCGCCAGCAGCTTGGGTGCAGGGGAGTTGGAGACCCAGTACTTC. Translation gives CASSLGAGELETQYF.

The genes are TRBV7-9 and TRBJ1-1; no reliable D call. The germline CDR1 and CDR2 sequences are SEHNR and FQNEAQ (reference sequence). This CDR3 spans 16 amino acids. Trimming stripped 5 bases from V and 0 bases from J, with 16 bases between. As DNA, the CDR3 is TGTGCCAGCAGCCCTAGGCCTACGATAATGAACACTGAAGCTTTCTTT. This gives the protein CASSPRPTIMNTEAFF.

The chain is built from TRBV12-3 or TRBV12-4 and TRBJ1-1, with a tentative D call TRBD1 (5 bases). V gave up 6 bases and J gave up 8 bases, with 16 bases separating them. The CDR3 contains 13 residues. The chain's CDR3 is CASRKDSYDEAFF. CDR3 in DNA: TGTGCCAGCAGAAAAGACAGTTACGACGAAGCTTTCTTT.

The chain couples TRBV5-6 to TRBJ2-7, with a weak D call TRBD2 (5 bases). This CDR3 is built from 14 residues. Per the germline V gene, CDR1 is SGHDT and CDR2 is YYEEEE. Trimming took off 3 bases at V and 4 bases at J, with 14 bases between the two ends. The CDR3 nucleotides read TGTGCCAGCAGCTCCTTAGGACTGCTGTACGAGCAGTACTTC. It encodes CASSSLGLLYEQYF.

This clone has just a few counts. The CDR3 region is CASSSGGGGGTEAFF. The CDR3, as DNA: TGTGCCAGCAGCTCCGGGGGGGGAGGCGGCACTGAAGCTTTCTTT. The chain joins TRBV7-9 to TRBJ1-1, with D possibly TRBD1 on 5 matching bases. Germline V lookup: CDR1 SEHNR, CDR2 FQNEAQ (reference sequence). The CDR3 loop spans 15 amino acids. V was clipped by 4 bases and J by 4 bases, with 16 bases between them.

The V and J genes are TRBV6-5 and TRBJ1-2; 7 nucleotides match TRBD1. V gave up 6 bases and J gave up 4 bases; unmatched junction bases: 5. Per germline, CDR1 MNHEY and CDR2 SVGAGI. The CDR3 totals 13 residues. This CDR3 is CASSRGLIYGYTF. CDR3 coding DNA: TGTGCCAGCAGCAGGGGGTTGATCTATGGCTACACCTTC.

This CDR3 is CASSVTGDYQPQHF. CDR3 coding DNA: TGTGCCAGCAGCGTTACAGGGGACTATCAGCCCCAGCATTTT. This chain uses TRBV9 with TRBJ1-5, with 7 nucleotides matching TRBD1. Germline V gene sequence: CDR1 SGDLS, CDR2 YYNGEE. Losses at the gene ends were 2 bases for V and 5 bases for J; bases not matched to a gene: 4. The CDR3 runs to 14 residues.

This sequence joins TRBV12-3 or TRBV12-4 and TRBJ1-2; D is ambiguous. Trimming left V 5 bases short and J 8 bases short, with 15 bases between. This CDR3 has 13 residues. The CDR3, as DNA: TGTGCCAGCAGTGGACGGCCCTGGAACGGCTACACCTTC. Protein sequence: CASSGRPWNGYTF.

The chain is built from TRBV7-2 and TRBJ1-1; D gene unclear. The V end lost 4 bases, the J end lost 1 base, and 10 bases lay between the germline ends. Germline CDR1 reads SGHTA; CDR2 reads FQGNSA. CDR3 length equals 14 residues. Here the CDR3 reads CASSSSYGNTEAFF. The CDR3 DNA reads TGTGCCAGCAGCTCTAGTTATGGGAACACTGAAGCTTTCTTT. The entire variable domain, with the rest obtained from reference TRBV7-2 and TRBJ1-1, is as follows: GAGVSQSPSNKVTEKGKDVELRCDPISGHTALYWYRQSLGQGLEFLIYFQGNSAPDKSGLPSDRFSAERTGGSVSTLTIQRTQQEDSAVYLCASSSSYGNTEAFFGQGTRLTVV.

The chain carries TRBV7-9 and TRBJ1-3; 7 bases are a match to TRBD1. There are 16 residues in the CDR3. Germline CDR1 is SEHNR and CDR2 is FQNEAQ (reference sequence). V trimming: 8 bases; J trimming: 2 bases; junction bases outside the gene matches: 12. The CDR3 loop is CASPSQGNHTGNTIYF. The CDR3 nucleotides read TGTGCCAGCCCCTCACAGGGGAATCACACTGGAAACACCATATATTTT. The variable domain in full, completed from reference TRBV7-9 and TRBJ1-3, reads DTGVSQNPRHKITKRGQNVTFRCDPISEHNRLYWYRQTLGQGPEFLTYFQNEAQLEKSRLLSDRFSAERPKGSFSTLEIQRTEQGDSAMYLCASPSQGNHTGNTIYFGEGSWLTVV.

The CDR3 protein is CASREPGANVLTF. CDR3 DNA: TGCGCCAGCAGAGAGCCTGGGGCCAACGTCCTGACTTTC. This chain uses TRBV4-1 with TRBJ2-6; D not certain. V was shortened by 6 bases and J by 2 bases, with 5 bases between the two germline ends. CDR1 is MGHRA, CDR2 YSYEKL, per germline. The CDR3 loop spans 13 amino acids.

This clone came up a few times. The V call is TRBV7-2, the J call TRBJ1-2; D remains ambiguous. The ends were cut back, 0 bases at V and 6 bases at J, with 5 bases in the middle. Germline CDR1 is SGHTA and CDR2 is FQGNSA. The CDR3 loop spans 12 amino acids. CDR3 nucleotide sequence: TGTGCCAGCAGCTTAGCACAGAATGGCTACACCTTC. Encoded protein: CASSLAQNGYTF.

The rearrangement joins TRBV5-5 to TRBJ2-2; D is unresolved. Germline lookup yields CDR1 SGHKS and CDR2 YYEKEE (reference sequence). The CDR3 extends over 15 amino acids. Trimming removed 6 bases from V and 7 bases from J, with 19 bases in between. The CDR3 here is CASTPKVGMFGELFF. CDR3 nucleotide sequence: TGTGCCAGCACTCCGAAGGTGGGGATGTTCGGGGAGCTGTTTTTT.

The chain carries TRBV2 and TRBJ2-3, with 9 bases lining up with TRBD1. V lost 6 bases, J lost 2 bases, and 6 bases stayed unmatched. This CDR3 has 15 residues. From germline, CDR1 is SNHLY and CDR2 FYNNEI. CDR3 bases: TGTGCCAGCAGACCGGGACAGGGCTTCACAGATACGCAGTATTTT. It codes for CASRPGQGFTDTQYF.

The gene calls are TRBV3-1 (or the pseudogene TRBV3-2) and TRBJ1-6; a weak D match, TRBD1 (6 bases). The ends were cut back, 3 bases at V and 6 bases at J, with 12 bases in the middle. Looked up from germline, CDR1 is LGHDT and CDR2 is YNNKEL (reference sequence). This CDR3 spans 15 amino acids. CDR3 nucleotide sequence: TGTGCCAGCAGCCATCGGCGACAGGTTAATTCACCCCTCCACTTT. The encoded protein is CASSHRRQVNSPLHF.

The chain recombines TRBV6-5 with TRBJ2-5, with a possible D match to TRBD2 (6 bases). CDR1 and CDR2 (germline): MNHEY, SVGAGI. This CDR3 contains 14 residues. With 6 bases removed from V and 4 bases from J, the gap between germline ends came to 15 bases. CDR3 DNA: TGTGCCAGCAGCGGGGAGGCAGTTTCAGAGACCCAGTACTTC. Translating it yields CASSGEAVSETQYF.

The chain links TRBV19 to TRBJ2-3, with D maybe TRBD1 (6 bases). The length of the CDR3 is 12 residues. Germline V gene lookup returns CDR1 LNHDA and CDR2 SQIVND (reference sequence). The ends were cut back, 5 bases at V and 5 bases at J, with 8 bases in the middle. The CDR3 coding sequence is TGTGCCAGTAGTGCACAGGGAGATACGCAGTATTTT. Translating it yields CASSAQGDTQYF.